This TCR beta chain was retrieved from a study of control samples from healthy donors and cancer patients. Trimming removed 3 bases from V and 5 bases from J; junction bases left unmatched: 17. The V gene's germline CDR1 is SGHRS and CDR2 YFSETQ. The CDR3 has 18 amino acids. Measured with immunoSEQ multiplex PCR; TCRdb has only the in-frame clones, and not every one. The sample consists of about 85,000 clones, roughly nine tenths of them appearing once. The sample comprised blood. V gene TRBV5-1 combines with J gene TRBJ2-5, with 9 nucleotides matching TRBD1. This receptor was obtained from a woman aged 60-75 years in good health. CDR3 amino acids: CASSSRPTGTGSGETQYF. CDR3 nucleotides: TGCGCCAGCAGCTCGCGGCCAACCGGGACAGGGAGTGGGGAGACCCAGTACTTC.